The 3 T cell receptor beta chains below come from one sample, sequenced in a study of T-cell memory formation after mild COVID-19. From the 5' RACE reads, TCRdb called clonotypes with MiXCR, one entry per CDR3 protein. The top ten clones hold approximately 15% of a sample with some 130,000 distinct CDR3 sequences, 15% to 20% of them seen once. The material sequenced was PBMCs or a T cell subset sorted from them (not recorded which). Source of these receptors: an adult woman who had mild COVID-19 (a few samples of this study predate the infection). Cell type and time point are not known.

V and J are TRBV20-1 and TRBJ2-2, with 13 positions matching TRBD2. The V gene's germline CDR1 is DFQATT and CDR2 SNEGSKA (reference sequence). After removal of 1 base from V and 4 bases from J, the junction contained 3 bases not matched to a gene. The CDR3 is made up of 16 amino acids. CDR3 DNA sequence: TGCAGTGCTAGAGGGACTAGCGGGAGCAGCACCGGGGAGCTGTTTTTT. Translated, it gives CSARGTSGSSTGELFF.

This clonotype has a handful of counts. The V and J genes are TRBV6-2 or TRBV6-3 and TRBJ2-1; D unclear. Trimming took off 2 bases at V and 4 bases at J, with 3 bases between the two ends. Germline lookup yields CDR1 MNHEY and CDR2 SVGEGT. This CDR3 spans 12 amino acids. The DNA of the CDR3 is TGTGCCAGCAGTTACCTATACAATGAGCAGTTCTTC. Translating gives CASSYLYNEQFF.

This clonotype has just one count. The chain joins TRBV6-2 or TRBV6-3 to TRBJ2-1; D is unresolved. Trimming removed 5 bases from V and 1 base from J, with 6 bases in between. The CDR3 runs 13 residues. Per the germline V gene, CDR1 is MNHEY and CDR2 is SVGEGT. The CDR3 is CASSSESYNEQFF. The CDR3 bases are TGTGCCAGCAGTAGTGAGTCCTACAATGAGCAGTTCTTC.